The clone carrying this T cell receptor beta chain was seen more than once but under ten times. Germline V gives CDR1 DFQATT, CDR2 SNEGSKA (reference sequence). The length of the CDR3 is 17 residues. The V segment lost 5 bases and the J segment 4 bases; nucleotides outside the gene matches: 9. The data were obtained in a study of spatial heterogeneity in lung cancer. Sample time point: sample taken at primary tumor resection. TCRs were sequenced from unsorted whole RNA of tumor, nontumor lung or PBMC. A single record per CDR3 protein comes from TCRdb applying MiXCR to the 5' RACE reads. The sample has approximately 44,000 distinct CDR3 sequences, approximately 13% seen once.

Sequences were derived from PBMCs, sampled at surgery. The genes are TRBV20-1 and TRBJ2-1; 15 bases align to TRBD2. This TCR derives from a male donor with early-stage non-small cell lung cancer. For the CDR3, the DNA is TGCAGTGCTCCTGCGGGACTAGCGGGAGGTGATTACAATGAGCAGTTCTTC. Translation: CSAPAGLAGGDYNEQFF.